This T cell receptor (beta chain) was recovered during a study of neoadjuvant anti-PD-1 for oral cavity cancer. J gave up 1 base and V 0 bases, and 10 bases lay outside the gene matches. The CDR3 is 19 residues long. Per the germline V gene, CDR1 is SGHDT and CDR2 is YYEEEE. Blood libraries mostly used about 500 ng genomic DNA, six replicates each. Clones were sequenced by immunoSEQ multiplex PCR, and TCRdb holds only the in-frame ones, with some missing. The table shows several thousand clones, with over 60% occurring only once. This clonotype was obtained from a person aged 35-80 years with oral cavity squamous cell carcinoma. Source: PBMCs, taken before nivolumab (anti-PD-1) treatment. This chain links TRBV5-6 with TRBJ2-6; 7 nucleotides agree with TRBD1. CDR3 amino acids: CASSLAGVGGGSGANVLTF. The CDR3 coding sequence is TGTGCCAGCAGCTTGGCCGGTGTAGGGGGCGGGTCTGGGGCCAACGTCCTGACTTTC.